This is a list of T cell receptor beta chains from one sample in a study of graft-versus-host responses after intestinal transplantation. TCRdb keeps only in-frame clones here, not all; method: immunoSEQ multiplex PCR. The sample holds roughly 97,000 clones, roughly 89% seen once. No cognate antigen is known for these TCRs. The sample was unstimulated CD4+ T cells sorted from spleen or lymph node cells, taken before transplant. The receptors come from a human donor who was the organ donor for an intestinal transplant. Each CDR3 is given with its conserved first and last residue. D genes are given only for firm matches. Some rows have no size entry. The others give once, few or many, or a class for an expanded clone.

>-|-|TRBV4-3|TRBJ2-2|15
TGCGCCAGCAGCCAAGCCGACAGGAACACCGGGGAGCTGTTTTTT
CASSQADRNTGELFF
>-|TRBD1|TRBV5-1|TRBJ2-1|14
TGCGCCAGCAGATGGACAGGCCCTAGGGATGAGCAGTTCTTC
CASRWTGPRDEQFF
>-|TRBD1|TRBV6-5|TRBJ1-2|14
TGTGCCAGCAGTTTCGCGGACAGGGAGTATGGCTACACCTTC
CASSFADREYGYTF
>-|TRBD2|TRBV5-4|TRBJ2-5|15
TGTGCCAGCAGCTTGCGGGGAGGGTACGGAGAGACCCAGTACTTC
CASSLRGGYGETQYF
>-|-|TRBV4-1|TRBJ1-4|15
TGCGCCAGCAGAAGGAGGCGGGAACTTAATGAAAAACTGTTTTTT
CASRRRRELNEKLFF
>-|TRBD2|TRBV4-3|TRBJ2-3|19
TGCGCCAGCAGCCGGAGGGGGACCTTAGCGGGGGGTATCTCAGATACGCAGTATTTT
CASSRRGTLAGGISDTQYF
>-|-|TRBV7-3|TRBJ2-1|18
TGTGCCAGCAGCTTGGTGGGGGGGGCCGACCGCTCCTACAATGAGCAGTTCTTC
CASSLVGGADRSYNEQFF
>-|-|TRBV19|TRBJ2-4|15
TGTGCCAGTAGTATAGTTCCGCGGGGTCAAAACATTCAGTACTTC
CASSIVPRGQNIQYF
>few|TRBD1|TRBV5-6|TRBJ2-7|13
TGTGCCAGCAGCTTGACAGGGGGCTACGAGCAGTACTTC
CASSLTGGYEQYF
>-|-|TRBV7-3|TRBJ1-6|13
TGTGCCAGCAGCAACGGGGGGGGTTCACCCCTCCACTTT
CASSNGGGSPLHF
>-|-|TRBV30|TRBJ2-7|13
TGTGCCTGGAGTCCCCGCGGCGCCGGCGAGCAGTACTTC
CAWSPRGAGEQYF